Presented here are 4 T cell receptor beta chains from one specimen sequenced in a study of blood T cell dynamics during melanoma immunotherapy. The sample's time point: pre-treatment baseline. Profiling relied on immunoSEQ multiplex PCR, and the TCRdb table lists in-frame clones only, not all of them. The sample has 16,000 or so clones; roughly 92% are singletons. The sample consisted of blood, taken from a patient treated with checkpoint blockade. The receptors come from a human donor with melanoma.

This chain links TRBV30 with TRBJ1-2; TRBD1 matches at 7 bases. The CDR3 consists of 14 residues. CDR1 is GTSNPN and CDR2 is SVGIG in the germline V gene (reference sequence). J gave up 4 bases and V 5 bases, and 10 bases lay outside the gene matches. The CDR3 DNA reads as TGTGCCTGGCCTGGGAAGGGGGCAGGCTATGGCTACACCTTC. As protein: CAWPGKGAGYGYTF.

The V gene is TRBV19, the J gene TRBJ2-1; D could derive from TRBD1 or TRBD2 (5 bases each). V dropped 10 bases and J dropped 4 bases, with 14 bases sitting between them. The CDR3 length is 13 residues. CDR1 and CDR2 from the germline V gene are LNHDA and SQIVND (reference sequence). This CDR3 is CANTRDLYNEQFF. CDR3 DNA: TGTGCCAATACCCGGGACCTTTACAATGAGCAGTTCTTC.

J is TRBJ1-2 and V is TRBV5-4, with a possible D match to TRBD1 (6 bases). The CDR3 length is 13 residues. Between the trimmed V and J ends, which lost 6 bases and 4 bases, there was a span of 13 bases. The germline CDR1 and CDR2 sequences are SGHNT and YYREEE (reference sequence). CDR3 DNA sequence: TGTGCCAGCACCCTCGGGGGCTCCTATGGCTACACCTTC. Amino acid sequence: CASTLGGSYGYTF.

This rearrangement joins TRBV6-1 to TRBJ2-7; 14 nucleotides agree with TRBD2. The V segment lost 4 bases and the J segment 2 bases; nucleotides outside the gene matches: 4. CDR3 length: 16 residues. Germline CDR1 MNHNS, CDR2 SASEGT. CDR3 sequence reads: CASSGGGLAGAYEQYF. The CDR3 region has the DNA TGTGCCAGCAGTGGAGGGGGACTAGCGGGAGCCTACGAGCAGTACTTC.